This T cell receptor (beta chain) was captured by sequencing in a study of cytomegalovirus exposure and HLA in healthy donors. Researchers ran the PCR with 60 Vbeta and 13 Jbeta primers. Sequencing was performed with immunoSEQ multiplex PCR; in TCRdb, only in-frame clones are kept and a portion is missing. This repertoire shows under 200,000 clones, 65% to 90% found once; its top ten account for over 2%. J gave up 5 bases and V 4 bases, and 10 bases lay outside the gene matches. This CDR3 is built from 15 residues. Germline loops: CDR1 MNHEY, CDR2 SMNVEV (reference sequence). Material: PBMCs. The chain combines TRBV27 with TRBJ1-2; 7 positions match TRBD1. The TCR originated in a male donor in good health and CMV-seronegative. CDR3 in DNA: TGTGCCAGCAGTTCCATCGGGGTCAGGGGGTATGGCTACACCTTC. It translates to CASSSIGVRGYGYTF.